The entry below gives a single TCR beta chain sequence along with its context. The antigen this receptor binds is unknown. The sample holds no much larger clone one base away, and base qualities are not on file. The sample belongs to a study of cytomegalovirus exposure and HLA in healthy donors (dated by TCRdb to the late 2010s). Study-level background: In an earlier analysis of around 540 of the donors, around 290 Gb of sequence data and 117 million unique TCR beta sequences from some 170 million T cells were reported. An early release that covered around 590 HLA-typed donors contained approximately 300 gigabases of sequencing data and about 84 million unique TCR sequences. The genetic ancestry cluster associated with self-reported Caucasian donors included 81% of the approximately 400 genotyped donors. The study aimed to test whether cataloging public T cell receptors could reveal signatures of past pathogen exposure. The T cell repertoires of 666 subjects were profiled by immunosequencing and related to cytomegalovirus serostatus. A separate validation cohort of about 110 different subjects was used in addition to the 666-subject first cohort. The study combined high-throughput TCR immunosequencing, statistical association of individual TCRs with disease status, and machine learning to predict cytomegalovirus infection status. To study patterns of TCR occurrence, a later analysis re-analyzed previously published TCR beta repertoires from around 660 donors and added high-resolution HLA genotyping. Rather than drawing on any new phenotypic data, the later analysis identified candidate immune exposures from TCR beta sequences and the way those sequences occurred across donors. An earlier analysis of 587 of the donors applied high-throughput TCR beta sequencing to assess whether each TCR beta V gene segment acted as functional or pseudogenic. Donor age, sex, ethnicity and CMV serostatus were compiled together with the repertoire data. A later genetic analysis used genome-wide SNP genotypes for 398 of the 666 donors, treating that subset as a discovery cohort. Every discovery cohort repertoire had been produced on one sequencing platform. Class I and class II HLA loci were covered by the typing at four-digit resolution. The number of donors typed differed by locus, with about 629-640 for A, B, C, DRB1 and DQB1, roughly 550 for DQA1, about 610 for DPA1, and roughly 450 for DPB1. Roughly five DR-DQ haplotypes were handled as single units for association and clustering because linkage in the cohort was strong. Across some 400 genotyped donors of the cohort, an average of about 240,000 unique TCR beta nucleotide sequences per donor were sequenced, and about a sixth of those sequences were non-productive. Summary of the overall study and its limitations: In both the original and validation cohorts, the classifier was reported to diagnose cytomegalovirus status with high specificity and sensitivity. Strong co-occurrence of HLA alleles, especially DR and DQ, made assigning TCR associations to individual alleles difficult. The authors suggested that the approach could potentially be extended to other disease states and immunological phenotypes. In vitro tests confirmed that a few of the cytomegalovirus-associated TCR beta chains recognize cytomegalovirus antigens. Several of the top co-occurrence clusters appeared to be linked to parvovirus B19, influenza, CMV and Epstein-Barr virus, according to a later analysis. Correlated functional status among segregating V segments might reflect linkage disequilibrium, but an unknown experimental factor could not be ruled out. A further reported finding was that TCR beta sequences accurately predicted the HLA-A and HLA-B alleles for most subjects in the first cohort. HLA typing was unavailable for some donors at each locus, so association tests used only the typed subset. CMV serostatus was the only immune exposure information available for the cohort. Specific HLA alleles were associated with 15,000 to 20,000 TCR beta sequences at a false discovery rate of 0.05 in a later analysis. A later genetic analysis reported fewer N-insertions in productive TCRs among donors in an Asian-associated ancestry cluster than the roughly 640-donor mean. In a later analysis, HLA-associated TCR beta chains were found to be more clonally expanded and to have lower generation probabilities than equally common non-associated chains. Presence/absence analyses assumed roughly uniform sequencing depth across donors, an assumption that may not hold. The earlier analysis of about 600 of the donors excluded approximately 17 rarely observed V segments, including chromosome 9 orphons, because counts were too low. A later analysis found that most CMV-associated TCR beta chains appeared HLA-restricted, with HLA associations seemingly driven largely by CMV exposure. In this cohort, only TCR beta chains were sequenced, and detectable features were limited by the absence of alpha or paired-chain data. Broadly in line with IMGT annotations, most TCR beta V segments showed up in productive rearrangements about 87% or about 30% of the time in an earlier analysis of 587 of the donors. Most TCR sequences were observed very rarely across donors, whereas some public TCRs were present in many individuals. The sequencing pipeline was judged likely to have produced a cluster of highly shared sequence variants as a technical artifact. A later genetic analysis associated a missense DCLRE1C variant with V-gene and J-gene trimming of TCR beta chains, and an independent cohort replicated the association. A total of 164 TCR beta chains were listed by the study as associated with cytomegalovirus. In a later analysis, TCR association rates were found to vary across HLA loci, with the most associated TCRs seen for DRB1 alleles and the fewest for HLA-C alleles.

Library preparation used the immunoSEQ multiplex PCR assay. A mixture of 60 forward primers for TCR Vbeta segments and 13 reverse primers for TCR Jbeta segments was used in the multiplex PCR. The CDR3 region of rearranged TCR beta genes was amplified from genomic DNA by a multiplex PCR assay. On the Illumina HiSeq System, the amplified TCR beta libraries were sequenced as 87-base-pair reads. The paper's processing steps were these. Across the 500 to 700 repertoires, a later analysis counted roughly 77 million unique TCR beta chains, 9 million to 14 million of which were shared by at least two donors. Raw reads were error-corrected and collapsed into unique sequences with a nearest-neighbor algorithm that merged closely related sequences to remove PCR and sequencing errors. CDR3 sequences were aligned to IMGT reference sequences to assign V, D and J gene segments. For a sequence to be retained, at least a six-nucleotide match to both a V gene segment and a J gene segment was required. A rearrangement was called productive if the CDR3 had no stop codons and remained in frame with V and J, and every other rearrangement was called non-productive. CDR3 was defined by IMGT convention, running from the second conserved V-encoded cysteine to the conserved J-encoded phenylalanine. The earlier analysis of 587 of the donors excluded sequences that lacked an unambiguous match to a single V gene segment. In an earlier analysis of several hundred of the donors, V segments were called functional above 56.7% productive rearrangements and were called segregating when the between-donor standard deviation exceeded 5%. A statistical classification framework was built to diagnose cytomegalovirus status from the catalog of TCR beta chain sequences. In a later analysis, TCR nucleotide sequences were compared against IMGT/GENE-DB human TR gene sequences so that V and J genes could be assigned. A later analysis assigned CDR3 sequences and most-parsimonious VDJ recombination scenarios with the TCRdist pipeline. A later analysis defined each TCR beta chain by its CDR3 amino acid sequence plus V-gene family, and excluded reads lacking a unique V-gene family. A later analysis removed several hundred highly shared, low-generation-probability nucleotide sequences to deal with suspected cross-contamination and a sequencing artifact. In a later analysis, a clonal expansion index was calculated for each public chain from normalized within-repertoire ranks of inferred template counts. In a later analysis, generation probabilities were computed using a VDJ recombination model fitted to out-of-frame rearrangements, and the results were checked against IGoR. In a later analysis, TCR-TCR, TCR-HLA and TCR-CMV co-occurrence was scored with hypergeometric tests, and a repertoire-size bias correction was applied to TCR pairs. False discovery rates were estimated in a later analysis by permuting HLA or CMV assignments 20 times. In a later analysis, co-occurring TCRs were grouped using DBSCAN, with TCRdist sequence similarity added in when clustering inside HLA-allele-positive subsets. Repertoires with fewer than 30,000 or more than 120,000 public chains were left out of co-occurrence clustering, as were about five repertoires with anomalous nucleotide sharing. The table was pulled from immuneACCESS by TCRdb, which kept in-frame rearrangements only. Such tables lose some clones; where checked, under half of the loss comes from unresolved V genes, and the rest has no known cause. V and J calls and clone size are as listed in that table; D and trimming were resolved from the DNA. Here the sample has about 140,000 clones; roughly four fifths occur a single time. The top ten clonotypes cover roughly 10% of the sample.

In total, over 600 healthy bone marrow donors made up the cohort. At the time of sampling, every cohort member was nominally healthy, though immune exposures that went unrecorded were likely present. The donor was CMV seropositive and was included in the group of 270 or so seropositive cohort members. A peripheral blood sample was collected from each donor, and TCR beta sequencing was performed on peripheral blood mononuclear cells. The Qiagen DNeasy Blood Extraction Kit was used to extract genomic DNA from the blood cell samples. The origin of this receptor is a woman in her forties or fifties in good health and CMV-seropositive. The sequencing sample was made of PBMCs.

The CDR3 reads CASSLTPTSFDETQYF. The DNA sequence is as follows: TGCGCCAGCAGCTTGACTCCGACTAGCTTCGACGAGACCCAGTACTTC. The V gene is TRBV5-1 and the J gene is TRBJ2-5, and TRBD2 matches 7 of the central bases. At the junction V is shortened by 1 base and J by 5 bases; bases outside the gene matches: 11. Taken from the germline V gene, the CDR1 and CDR2 loops are SGHRS and YFSETQ. Measured from the cysteine to the phenylalanine, the CDR3 is 16 residues long. CDR3 DNA only is kept here, 48 bases in frame from base 1.